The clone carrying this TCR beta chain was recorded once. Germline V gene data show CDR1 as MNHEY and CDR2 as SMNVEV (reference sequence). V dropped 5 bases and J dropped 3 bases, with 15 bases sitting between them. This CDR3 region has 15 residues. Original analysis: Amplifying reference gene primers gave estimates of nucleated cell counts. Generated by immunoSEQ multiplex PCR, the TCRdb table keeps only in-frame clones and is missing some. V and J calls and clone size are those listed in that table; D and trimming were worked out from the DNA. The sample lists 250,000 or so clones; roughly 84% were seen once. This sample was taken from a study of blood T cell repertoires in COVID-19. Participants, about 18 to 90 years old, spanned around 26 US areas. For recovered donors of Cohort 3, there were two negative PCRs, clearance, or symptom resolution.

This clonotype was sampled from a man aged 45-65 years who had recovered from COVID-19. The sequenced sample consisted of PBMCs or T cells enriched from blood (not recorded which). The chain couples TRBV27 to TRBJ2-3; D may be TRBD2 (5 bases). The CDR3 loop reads CASSVFGMETDTQYF. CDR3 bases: TGTGCCAGCAGTGTTTTCGGGATGGAGACAGATACGCAGTATTTT.